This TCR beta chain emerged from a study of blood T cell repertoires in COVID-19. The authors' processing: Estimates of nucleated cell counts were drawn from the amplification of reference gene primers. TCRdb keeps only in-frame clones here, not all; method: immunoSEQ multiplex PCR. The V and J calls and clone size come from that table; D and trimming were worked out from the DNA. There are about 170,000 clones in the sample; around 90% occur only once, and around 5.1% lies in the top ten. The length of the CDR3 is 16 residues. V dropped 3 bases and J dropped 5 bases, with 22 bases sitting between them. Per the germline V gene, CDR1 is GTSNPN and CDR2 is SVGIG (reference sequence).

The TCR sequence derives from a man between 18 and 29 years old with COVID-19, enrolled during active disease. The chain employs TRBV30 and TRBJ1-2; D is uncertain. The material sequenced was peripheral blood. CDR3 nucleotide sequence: TGTGCCTGGAGCGCAGAACCCGGGTCTGACTTTTATGGCTACACCTTC. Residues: CAWSAEPGSDFYGYTF.